This entry features one T cell receptor beta chain sequence. What it recognizes is unknown. The sample is drawn from a study of T cells in localized non-small cell lung cancer. Regarding the study as a whole: One tumor region alone was sequenced, and heterogeneity therefore remains possible. Higher T cell density in the blood was associated with longer overall survival, whereas higher adjacent-lung clonality associated with shorter survival. Paired adjacent lung recovered a median about 60 of the top 100 tumor clones.

This CDR3 contains 15 residues. CDR1 is MNHEY and CDR2 is SMNVEV in the germline V gene (reference sequence). Trimming took 8 bases from V and 1 from J, leaving 17 bases between them. Profiling relied on immunoSEQ multiplex PCR, and the TCRdb table lists in-frame clones only, not all of them. This table has approximately 100,000 clones, roughly 90% appearing once. This receptor was identified in a woman aged 35-75 years with stage II squamous cell lung carcinoma. The sample consisted of PBMCs, taken before any cancer treatment. The chain combines TRBV27 with TRBJ1-1, with a weak D call TRBD1 (5 bases). Here the CDR3 DNA reads TGTGCCAGCCTACCGTATTTTGGGACGAACACTGAAGCTTTCTTT. Translated: CASLPYFGTNTEAFF.